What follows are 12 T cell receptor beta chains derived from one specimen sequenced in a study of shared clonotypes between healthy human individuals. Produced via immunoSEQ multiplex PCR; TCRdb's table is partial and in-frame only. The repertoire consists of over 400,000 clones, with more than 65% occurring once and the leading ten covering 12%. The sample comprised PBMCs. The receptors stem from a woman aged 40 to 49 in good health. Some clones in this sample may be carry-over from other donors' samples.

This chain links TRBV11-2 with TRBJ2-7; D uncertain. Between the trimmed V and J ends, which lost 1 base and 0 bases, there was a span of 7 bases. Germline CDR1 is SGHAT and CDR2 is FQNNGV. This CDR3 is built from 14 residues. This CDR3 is CASSLALYSYEQYF. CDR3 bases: TGTGCCAGCAGCTTAGCCCTTTACTCCTACGAGCAGTACTTC.

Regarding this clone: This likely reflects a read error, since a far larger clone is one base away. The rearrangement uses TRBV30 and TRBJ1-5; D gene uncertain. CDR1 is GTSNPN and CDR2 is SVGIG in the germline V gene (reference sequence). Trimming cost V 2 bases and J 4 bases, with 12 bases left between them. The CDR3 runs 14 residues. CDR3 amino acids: CAWSTVTLNQPQHF. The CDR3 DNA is TGTGCCTGGAGTACCGTGACACTAAATCAGCCCCAGCATTTT.

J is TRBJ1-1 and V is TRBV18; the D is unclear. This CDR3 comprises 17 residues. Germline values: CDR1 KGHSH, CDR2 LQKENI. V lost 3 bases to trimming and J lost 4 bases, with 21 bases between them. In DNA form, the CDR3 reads TGTGCCAGCTCACCCCCGAGAGGAGAGGGATCGGGCACTGAAGCTTTCTTT. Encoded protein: CASSPPRGEGSGTEAFF. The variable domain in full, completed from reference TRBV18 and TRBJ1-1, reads NAGVMQNPRHLVRRRGQEARLRCSPMKGHSHVYWYRQLPEEGLKFMVYLQKENIIDESGMPKERFSAEFPKEGPSILRIQQVVRGDSAAYFCASSPPRGEGSGTEAFFGQGTRLTVV.

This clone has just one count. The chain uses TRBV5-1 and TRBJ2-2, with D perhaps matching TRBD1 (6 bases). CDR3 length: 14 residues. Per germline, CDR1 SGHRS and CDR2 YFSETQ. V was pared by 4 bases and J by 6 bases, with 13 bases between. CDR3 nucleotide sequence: TGCGCCAGCAGCGCTCAGGGGTTCCCCGGGGAGCTGTTTTTT. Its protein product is CASSAQGFPGELFF.

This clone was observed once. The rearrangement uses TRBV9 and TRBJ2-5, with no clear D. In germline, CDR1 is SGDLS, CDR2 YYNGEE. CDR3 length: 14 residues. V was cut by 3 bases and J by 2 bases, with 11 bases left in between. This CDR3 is CASSARHGQETQYF. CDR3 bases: TGTGCCAGCAGCGCGAGACACGGACAAGAGACCCAGTACTTC.

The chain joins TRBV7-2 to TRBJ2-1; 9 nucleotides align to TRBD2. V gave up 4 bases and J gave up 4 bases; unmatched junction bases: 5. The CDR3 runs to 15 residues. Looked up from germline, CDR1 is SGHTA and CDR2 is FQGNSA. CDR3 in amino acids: CASSSTSGAYNEQFF. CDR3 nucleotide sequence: TGTGCCAGCAGCTCGACTAGCGGAGCATACAATGAGCAGTTCTTC.

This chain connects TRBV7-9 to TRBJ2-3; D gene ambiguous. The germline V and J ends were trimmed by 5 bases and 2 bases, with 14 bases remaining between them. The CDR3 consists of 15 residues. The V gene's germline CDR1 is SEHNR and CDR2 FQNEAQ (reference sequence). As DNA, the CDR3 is TGTGCCAGCAGCCCCCGCATAACGGACACAGATACGCAGTATTTT. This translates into CASSPRITDTDTQYF.

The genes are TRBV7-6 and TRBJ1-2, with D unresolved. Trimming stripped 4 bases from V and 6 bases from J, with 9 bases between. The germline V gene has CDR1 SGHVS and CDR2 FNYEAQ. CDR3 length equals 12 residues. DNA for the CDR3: TGTGCCAGCAGCTCCGCAGGCCATGGCTACACCTTC. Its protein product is CASSSAGHGYTF.

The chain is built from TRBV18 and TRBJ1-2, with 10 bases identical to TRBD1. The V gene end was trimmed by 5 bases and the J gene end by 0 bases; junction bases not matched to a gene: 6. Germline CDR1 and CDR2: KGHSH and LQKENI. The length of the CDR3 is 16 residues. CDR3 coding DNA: TGTGCCAGCTCAAGGACAGGGGGGAAAGCTAACTATGGCTACACCTTC. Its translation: CASSRTGGKANYGYTF. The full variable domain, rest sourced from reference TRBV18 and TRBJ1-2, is NAGVMQNPRHLVRRRGQEARLRCSPMKGHSHVYWYRQLPEEGLKFMVYLQKENIIDESGMPKERFSAEFPKEGPSILRIQQVVRGDSAAYFCASSRTGGKANYGYTFGSGTRLTVV.

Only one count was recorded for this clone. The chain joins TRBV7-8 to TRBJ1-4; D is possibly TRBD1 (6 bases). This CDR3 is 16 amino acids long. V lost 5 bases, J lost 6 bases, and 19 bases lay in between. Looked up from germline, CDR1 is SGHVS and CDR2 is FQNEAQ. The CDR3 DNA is TGTGCCAGCAGCCCCTGGGGGGCAGGGGACGATGAAAAACTGTTTTTT. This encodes CASSPWGAGDDEKLFF. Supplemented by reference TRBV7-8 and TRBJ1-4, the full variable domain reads GAGVSQSPRYKVAKRGQDVALRCDPISGHVSLFWYQQALGQGPEFLTYFQNEAQLDKSGLPSDRFFAERPEGSVSTLKIQRTQQEDSAVYLCASSPWGAGDDEKLFFGSGTQLSVL.

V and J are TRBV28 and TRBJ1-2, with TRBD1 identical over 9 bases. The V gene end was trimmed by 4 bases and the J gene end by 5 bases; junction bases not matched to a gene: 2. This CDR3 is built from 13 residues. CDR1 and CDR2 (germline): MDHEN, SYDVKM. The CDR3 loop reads CASSSTGGYGYTF. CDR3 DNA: TGTGCCAGCAGTTCGACAGGGGGGTATGGCTACACCTTC.

CDR3 in amino acids: CASSLSSVGFHEQFF. CDR3 in DNA: TGTGCCAGCAGCTTATCCTCCGTAGGGTTCCATGAGCAGTTCTTC. The V gene is TRBV11-2, the J gene TRBJ2-1; D remains ambiguous. V lost 2 bases and J lost 8, with 16 bases in between. Per the germline V gene, CDR1 is SGHAT and CDR2 is FQNNGV. This CDR3 has 15 amino acids.